This T cell receptor beta chain was profiled in a study of T cell responses to AZD1222 COVID-19 vaccine. The protocol was immunoSEQ multiplex PCR, while the TCRdb copy is restricted to in-frame clones and leaves out a portion. The sample gives 100,000 to 120,000 clones, roughly 90% of which show up once; roughly 15% is in the top ten. CDR1 and CDR2 (germline): MDHEN, SYDVKM. The CDR3 has 13 residues. V lost 5 bases and J lost 5, with 12 bases in between. This chain uses TRBV28 with TRBJ1-2; D call uncertain. The TCR comes from an adult who received the AZD1222 COVID-19 vaccine. The sample here was peripheral blood, taken 28 days after the second AZD1222 dose. CDR3 region: CASSIQPRYGYTF. CDR3 sequence (DNA): TGTGCCAGCAGTATCCAGCCAAGGTATGGCTACACCTTC.